These T cell receptor beta chains were read from a single sample in a study of blood T cell repertoires in COVID-19. The table came from immunoSEQ multiplex PCR; TCRdb's copy has only in-frame clones and leaves some out. The data contain about 110,000 clones, around nine tenths of them seen just once; the ten biggest clones take up over 1%. Input material: peripheral blood. Receptors were obtained from a woman aged 25 to 39 with acute or convalescent COVID-19. CDR3s include the opening cysteine and the closing phenylalanine or tryptophan. Fields, in order: CDR3 length, V gene, D gene, J gene, clone size, CDR3 DNA, CDR3 protein. D genes are given only for firm matches. Rows may omit the clone size; those that give it use once, few, many or a size class.

15	TRBV5-6	TRBD1	TRBJ2-7	-	TGTGCCAGCAGCGAAACAGGGGGTCAGAGCTACGAGCAGTACTTC	CASSETGGQSYEQYF
15	TRBV2	TRBD1	TRBJ1-4	-	TGTGCCAGCAGGCTCGGCGGGACAGGGCTCGGAAAACTGTTTTTT	CASRLGGTGLGKLFF
13	TRBV28	TRBD1	TRBJ1-2	-	TGTGCCACTACTGCCGGGACAGGATATGGCTACACCTTC	CATTAGTGYGYTF
15	TRBV28	TRBD2	TRBJ2-7	-	TGTGCCAGCAGTTTAATAGCGGGAGGGCCCAACGAGCAGTACTTC	CASSLIAGGPNEQYF
13	TRBV28	-	TRBJ1-5	-	TGTGCCAGCGTGAAACCTCGGGATCAGCCCCAGCATTTT	CASVKPRDQPQHF
14	TRBV28	-	TRBJ1-5	-	TGTGCCAGCAGTCGGGCAGGGTCTTTTCAGCCCCAGCATTTT	CASSRAGSFQPQHF
15	TRBV19	-	TRBJ2-1	-	TGTGCCAGTACCCGACTGGTAAACTCCTACAATGAGCAGTTCTTC	CASTRLVNSYNEQFF
18	TRBV6-6	TRBD1	TRBJ1-5	-	TGTGCCAGCAGTCCACCGGCAGGGGGACACTATAGCAATCAGCCCCAGCATTTT	CASSPPAGGHYSNQPQHF
14	TRBV6-5	-	TRBJ1-5	-	TGTGCCAGCATAAAGGGCTCGGAGGAGCAGCCCCAGCATTTT	CASIKGSEEQPQHF
15	TRBV6-5	TRBD2	TRBJ2-7	-	TGTGCCAGCAAACTAGCGGGGGGGGATACCTACGAGCAGTACTTC	CASKLAGGDTYEQYF
17	TRBV30	-	TRBJ1-5	-	TGTGCCTGGAGTCCCTCGACAGGACTCTTCTGGGGACAGCCCCAGCATTTT	CAWSPSTGLFWGQPQHF
18	TRBV3-1/TRBV3-2	TRBD2	TRBJ2-1	once	TGTGCCAGCAGCCCTAAGATGGGATGGGGCGGGAGCTACAATGAGCAGTTCTTC	CASSPKMGWGGSYNEQFF
13	TRBV4-1	TRBD2	TRBJ2-1	-	TGCGCCAGCAGCCAAGATCGTGGGAGGGCCGATTTCTTC	CASSQDRGRADFF
13	TRBV5-1	-	TRBJ1-2	-	TGCGCCAGCAGCTTACTTGACACCTATGGCTACACCTTC	CASSLLDTYGYTF
17	TRBV28	TRBD1	TRBJ1-6	-	TGTGCCAGCAGTCCAATACCGGCCGGGACAGGGGATTCACCCCTCCACTTT	CASSPIPAGTGDSPLHF
13	TRBV5-1	-	TRBJ2-1	-	TGCGCCAGCGGTCTGGTCCAGGACAATGAGCAGTTCTTC	CASGLVQDNEQFF
14	TRBV24-1	TRBD2	TRBJ2-7	-	TGTGCCACCAGTGGAAGCGGGGACTCCTACGAGCAGTACTTC	CATSGSGDSYEQYF
15	TRBV4-2	-	TRBJ1-1	-	TGTGCCAGCAGCCAAGATGGACACATGAACACTGAAGCTTTCTTT	CASSQDGHMNTEAFF
13	TRBV7-3	-	TRBJ2-1	-	TGTGCCAGCAGCCTCGGACTGTACAATGAGCAGTTCTTC	CASSLGLYNEQFF
13	TRBV27	-	TRBJ2-1	-	TGTGCCAGCAGGGGGAGAGGGGGTTATGAGCAGTTCTTC	CASRGRGGYEQFF
16	TRBV10-2	-	TRBJ2-7	-	TGCGCCAGCAGTGACCCCGGACTATCCAGCTCCTACGAGCAGTACTTC	CASSDPGLSSSYEQYF
16	TRBV4-3	TRBD1	TRBJ1-1	once	TGCGCCAGCAGGCACACGGACAGGCCACTCGACCCGGGAGCTTTCTTT	CASRHTDRPLDPGAFF
14	TRBV5-1	-	TRBJ1-3	-	TGCGCCAGCAGCTTGGAGTCAGCTGGAAACACCATATATTTT	CASSLESAGNTIYF
13	TRBV6-5	-	TRBJ1-2	-	TGTGCCAGCAGTTACAGCACCAACTATGGCTACACCTTC	CASSYSTNYGYTF
13	TRBV19	-	TRBJ2-2	-	TGTGCCAGTAAGGGGGTGATGCCCGGGGAGCTGTTTTTT	CASKGVMPGELFF
16	TRBV5-1	TRBD1	TRBJ2-3	-	TGCGCCAGCAGCCGACAGGGTTCCAAGGAGACAGATACGCAGTATTTT	CASSRQGSKETDTQYF
13	TRBV28	TRBD2	TRBJ2-7	once	TGTGCCACCCGGTCCCTAGCGGACTACGAGCAGTACTTC	CATRSLADYEQYF
11	TRBV30	-	TRBJ1-4	-	TGTGCCTGGAGTGGAGGGGGAAAACTGTTTTTT	CAWSGGGKLFF
14	TRBV4-1	-	TRBJ1-6	-	TGCGCCAGCAGCCAAGTGGGTCCAGGAGGGCCCCTCCACTTT	CASSQVGPGGPLHF
13	TRBV21-1	-	TRBJ1-1	-	TGTGCCACTTCCCAGGGTACGGACACTGAAGCTTTCTTT	CATSQGTDTEAFF
16	TRBV6-5	-	TRBJ1-1	few	TGTGCCAGCAGTTATTTAGGGGGGGAACCGAACACTGAAGCTTTCTTT	CASSYLGGEPNTEAFF
15	TRBV9	-	TRBJ2-3	-	TGTGCCAGCAGCGTAGGTTCTGCGAACCCAGATACGCAGTATTTT	CASSVGSANPDTQYF
14	TRBV11-2	TRBD2	TRBJ2-1	-	TGTGCCAGCAGCCGACTAGCGGGAGCGCGTGAGCAGTTCTTC	CASSRLAGAREQFF
16	TRBV7-9	-	TRBJ1-4	-	TGTGCCAGCAGCTTAGGACAGGCTCCAACTAATGAAAAACTGTTTTTT	CASSLGQAPTNEKLFF
15	TRBV5-1	TRBD2	TRBJ2-1	-	TGCGCCAGCAGCTCCGGGACTAGCGGGTACAATGAGCAGTTCTTC	CASSSGTSGYNEQFF
15	TRBV19	TRBD2	TRBJ2-1	once	TGTGCCAGTAGTATATTGGCAGGGAGGGGCAATGAGCAGTTCTTC	CASSILAGRGNEQFF
14	TRBV4-3	TRBD1	TRBJ1-1	-	TGCGCCAGCAGCCAAGATAGGGGGCAGCCCGAAGCTTTCTTT	CASSQDRGQPEAFF
16	TRBV19	-	TRBJ2-1	-	TGTGCCAGTAGTCTTCAAGCGAGAGGCTCCTACAATGAGCAGTTCTTC	CASSLQARGSYNEQFF
14	TRBV19	-	TRBJ2-2	-	TGTGCCAGTAGTATAGATCCAGGGCCCGGGGAGCTGTTTTTT	CASSIDPGPGELFF
15	TRBV19	TRBD1	TRBJ1-1	once	TGTGCCAGTAGTAAGAGACAGGGGGCGAACACTGAAGCTTTCTTT	CASSKRQGANTEAFF
16	TRBV4-1	-	TRBJ2-7	-	TGCGCCAGCAGCCAAGTCGGTAGACAGACAAACTACGAGCAGTACTTC	CASSQVGRQTNYEQYF
14	TRBV20-1	TRBD2	TRBJ2-7	-	TGCAGTGCTAGTCAGCTAGCGGGAACCTACGAGCAGTACTTC	CSASQLAGTYEQYF
15	TRBV10-3	TRBD2	TRBJ2-3	-	TGTGCCATCAGTGTGCAGCGGGGGCCCACGGATACGCAGTATTTT	CAISVQRGPTDTQYF
14	TRBV19	-	TRBJ1-2	few	TGTGCCAGTAGTACCCACAGGGCTAACTATGGCTACACCTTC	CASSTHRANYGYTF
16	TRBV25-1	-	TRBJ2-1	few	TGTGCCAGCACCTCCCCAGGGCCCTTCTCCTACAATGAGCAGTTCTTC	CASTSPGPFSYNEQFF
14	TRBV7-2	-	TRBJ1-5	-	TGTGCCAGCAGCTTAGAAGTTCAGGGTCAGCCCCAGCATTTT	CASSLEVQGQPQHF
15	TRBV28	-	TRBJ1-2	-	TGTGCCAGCAGTTTATCTACAGGTCGGAACTATGGCTACACCTTC	CASSLSTGRNYGYTF
18	TRBV2	TRBD1	TRBJ1-4	-	TGTGCCAGCTCGTATGATTCTATAAAACAGGGGGACGTGGAAAAACTGTTTTTT	CASSYDSIKQGDVEKLFF
15	TRBV3-1/TRBV3-2	TRBD1	TRBJ2-1	-	TGTGCCAGCAGCCATCCGGGACAGCCTTACAATGAGCAGTTCTTC	CASSHPGQPYNEQFF
16	TRBV19	-	TRBJ2-6	-	TGTGCCAGTAGTATATTAGCTTCCTCTGGGGCCAACGTCCTGACTTTC	CASSILASSGANVLTF
14	TRBV28	-	TRBJ2-3	once	TGTGCCAGCACAGGTACAGTCCGTCGCGATACGCAGTATTTT	CASTGTVRRDTQYF